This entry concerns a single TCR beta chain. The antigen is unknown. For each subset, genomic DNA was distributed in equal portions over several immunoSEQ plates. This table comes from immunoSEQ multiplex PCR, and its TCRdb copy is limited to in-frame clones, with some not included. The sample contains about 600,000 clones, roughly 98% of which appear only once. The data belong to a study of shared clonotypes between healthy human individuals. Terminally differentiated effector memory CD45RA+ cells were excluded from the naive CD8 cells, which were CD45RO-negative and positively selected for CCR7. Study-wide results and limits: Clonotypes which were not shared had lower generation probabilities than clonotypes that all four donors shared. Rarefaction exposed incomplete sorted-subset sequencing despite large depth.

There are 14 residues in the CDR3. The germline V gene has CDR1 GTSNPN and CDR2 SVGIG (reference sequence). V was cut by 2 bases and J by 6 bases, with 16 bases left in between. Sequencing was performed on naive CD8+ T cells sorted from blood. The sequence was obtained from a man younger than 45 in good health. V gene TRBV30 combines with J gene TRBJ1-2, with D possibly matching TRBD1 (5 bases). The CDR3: CAWSRVRGDDGYTF. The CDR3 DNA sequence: TGTGCCTGGAGTCGGGTGCGGGGGGACGATGGCTACACCTTC.